These 29 T cell receptor beta chains were sequenced from one sample in a study of blood T cell repertoires in COVID-19 (dated by TCRdb to 2020 to 2021). Library method: the immunoSEQ multiplex PCR assay. TCRdb took this table from immuneACCESS and kept in-frame rearrangements with V and J called. Such tables lack part of the clones; where checked against another copy, unresolved V genes explain under half of the gap, and the rest is unexplained. For this sample the table gives roughly 290,000 clones, of which 70% to 90% were detected only once. The ten largest clones take up over 2% of the sample. The sequenced sample consisted of PBMCs or T cells enriched from blood (not recorded which). Receptors originate from a man aged 25 to 40 who had recovered from COVID-19.

CDR3 DNA sequence: TGTGCCAGCGAACAGGGGGCGCGGAAGACCCAGTACTTC. Translation gives CASEQGARKTQYF. The genes are TRBV6-5 and TRBJ2-5; 9 nucleotides agree with TRBD1. The CDR3 spans 13 residues. Germline lookup yields CDR1 MNHEY and CDR2 SVGAGI. The ends lost 8 bases at V and 6 bases at J; junction bases unmatched: 7.

This clone was recorded only once. This chain uses TRBV2 with TRBJ2-1; 10 positions match TRBD2. Germline V gene sequence: CDR1 SNHLY, CDR2 FYNNEI. The CDR3 length is 17 residues. The V segment lost 7 bases and the J segment 7 bases; nucleotides outside the gene matches: 16. The CDR3 loop is CASTEVLHGLAANEQFF. CDR3 in DNA: TGTGCCAGCACCGAGGTACTACACGGACTAGCGGCGAATGAGCAGTTCTTC.

The V gene is TRBV24-1, the J gene TRBJ2-3; 7 bases align to TRBD2. The germline gives CDR1 KGHDR, CDR2 SFDVKD. The CDR3 is made up of 16 amino acids. The V segment lost 4 bases and the J segment 5 bases; nucleotides outside the gene matches: 11. CDR3 residues: CATSDLGLPGIDTQYF. The CDR3 coding sequence is TGTGCCACCAGTGACCTGGGACTACCCGGGATAGATACGCAGTATTTT.

The chain carries TRBV6-5 and TRBJ2-5, with D possibly being TRBD1 (6 bases). The CDR3 is 13 residues long. The V gene lost 6 bases and the J gene lost 3 bases, with 11 bases spanning the gap. CDR1 and CDR2 (germline): MNHEY, SVGAGI. Written as DNA, the CDR3 is TGTGCCAGCAGCTATACAGGGAAAGAGACCCAGTACTTC. Translated, it gives CASSYTGKETQYF.

J is TRBJ1-5 and V is TRBV2, with 7 bases that match TRBD1. J lost 6 bases, V lost 1 base, and 3 bases had no gene match. The CDR3 is 14 amino acids. Per germline, CDR1 SNHLY and CDR2 FYNNEI. The CDR3 nucleotides are TGTGCCAGCAGTGAAGAAGGGGGCGGTCAGCCCCAGCATTTT. Its translation: CASSEEGGGQPQHF.

The J gene is TRBJ1-2, the V gene TRBV19; 7 bases are a match to TRBD1. The CDR3 length is 16 residues. Germline CDR1 reads LNHDA; CDR2 reads SQIVND (reference sequence). After removal of 10 bases from V and 8 bases from J, the junction contained 22 bases not matched to a gene. The CDR3 loop is CATTRSGQATSRGYTF. CDR3 nucleotides: TGTGCCACCACTAGATCAGGACAGGCGACGTCTCGGGGCTACACCTTC.

The J gene is TRBJ1-1, the V gene TRBV11-1; TRBD1 matches 7 bases. The CDR3 has 14 amino acids. J was trimmed by 1 base and V by 2 bases; bases with no gene match: 1. Germline V gives CDR1 SGHAT, CDR2 FQDESV (reference sequence). The CDR3 region is CASSLQGGNTEAFF. As DNA, the CDR3 is TGTGCCAGCAGCTTACAGGGGGGGAACACTGAAGCTTTCTTT.

The genes are TRBV5-4 and TRBJ2-2; D may be TRBD1 (6 bases). The germline CDR1 and CDR2 sequences are SGHNT and YYREEE (reference sequence). This CDR3 spans 16 amino acids. The V end was cut by 0 bases, the J end by 3 bases, with 12 bases between. The chain's CDR3 is CASSLDVRGDTGELFF. For the CDR3, the DNA is TGTGCCAGCAGCTTGGATGTCAGGGGCGACACCGGGGAGCTGTTTTTT.

The V gene is TRBV29-1, the J gene TRBJ1-1; a possible D gene is TRBD1 (6 bases). This CDR3 contains 12 residues. CDR1 and CDR2 (germline): SQVTM, ANQGSEA. V was shortened by 4 bases and J by 5 bases, with 11 bases between the two germline ends. Here the CDR3 reads CSVGRGGTEAFF. DNA of the CDR3: TGCAGCGTTGGCAGGGGTGGAACTGAAGCTTTCTTT.

V is TRBV6-5 and J is TRBJ1-1; the match to TRBD1 covers 8 bases. The CDR3 extends over 13 amino acids. Germline lookup yields CDR1 MNHEY and CDR2 SVGAGI. V was pared by 7 bases and J by 7 bases, with 8 bases of the junction left unmatched. The CDR3 region is CASKVTGVNEAFF. In nucleotides, the CDR3 is TGTGCCAGCAAGGTGACAGGGGTTAATGAAGCTTTCTTT.

This chain connects TRBV19 to TRBJ2-5; 9 bases line up with TRBD2. J gave up 7 bases and V 3 bases, and 6 bases lay outside the gene matches. The CDR3 runs 14 residues. The germline gives CDR1 LNHDA, CDR2 SQIVND (reference sequence). The CDR3, as DNA: TGTGCCAGTAGTATGGGACTAGCCTCCGGGACCCAGTACTTC. Translating gives CASSMGLASGTQYF.

J is TRBJ1-6 and V is TRBV20-1; D might be TRBD1 (6 bases). Germline CDR1 and CDR2: DFQATT and SNEGSKA (reference sequence). The CDR3 is made up of 13 amino acids. V lost 3 bases and J 4 bases, leaving 7 bases between the germline ends. The CDR3 loop is CSASQGYNSPLHF. The CDR3 DNA reads TGCAGTGCTAGTCAGGGGTATAATTCACCCCTCCACTTT.

This chain connects TRBV15 to TRBJ2-2; maybe TRBD1 (5 bases). Trimming took 4 bases from V and 0 from J, leaving 9 bases between them. This CDR3 is 15 amino acids long. Germline V gives CDR1 LNHNV, CDR2 YYDKDF (reference sequence). The chain's CDR3 is CATSNQGTNTGELFF. In DNA, the CDR3 is TGTGCCACCAGCAATCAGGGAACGAACACCGGGGAGCTGTTTTTT.

The chain joins TRBV12-3 or TRBV12-4 to TRBJ1-5; D remains ambiguous. This CDR3 spans 11 amino acids. Between the trimmed V and J ends, which lost 10 bases and 11 bases, there was a span of 15 bases. The CDR3 spells CATASAEAQHF. The DNA of the CDR3 is TGTGCCACCGCATCTGCGGAGGCCCAGCATTTT.

Regarding this clone: Other nucleotide sequences in the sample specify the same CDR3. The genes are TRBV30 and TRBJ1-2, with D possibly TRBD1 on 6 matching bases. This CDR3 is 11 amino acids long. Germline values: CDR1 GTSNPN, CDR2 SVGIG (reference sequence). V was clipped by 0 bases and J by 8 bases, with 7 bases between them. The DNA of the CDR3 is TGTGCCTGGAGTGTACAGGGAGGCTACACCTTC. Translating gives CAWSVQGGYTF.

The chain links TRBV29-1 to TRBJ1-2; D call uncertain. Germline assignment: CDR1 SQVTM and CDR2 ANQGSEA. The CDR3 sequence is 13 residues long. V was trimmed by 5 bases and J by 0 bases, leaving 10 bases between them. CDR3 DNA: TGCAGCGTTCTGAGAACCTCTAACTATGGCTACACCTTC. It yields the protein CSVLRTSNYGYTF. Drawing the rest from reference TRBV29-1 and TRBJ1-2, the complete variable domain is SAVISQKPSRDICQRGTSLTIQCQVDSQVTMMFWYRQQPGQSLTLIATANQGSEATYESGFVIDKFPISRPNLTFSTLTVSNMSPEDSSIYLCSVLRTSNYGYTFGSGTRLTVV.

V and J are TRBV5-1 and TRBJ2-1; TRBD2 aligns across 9 bases. The CDR3 runs to 17 residues. CDR1 and CDR2 from the germline V gene are SGHRS and YFSETQ. Trimming cost V 2 bases and J 2 bases; bases outside gene matches: 8. The CDR3 loop reads CASSLQPGLATYNEQFF. In nucleotides, the CDR3 is TGCGCCAGCAGCTTACAACCGGGACTAGCCACCTACAATGAGCAGTTCTTC.

This sequence joins TRBV3-1 (or the pseudogene TRBV3-2) and TRBJ2-4; tentative D call: TRBD2 (5 bases). CDR1 is LGHDT, CDR2 YNNKEL, per germline (reference sequence). The CDR3 runs to 11 residues. The V gene lost 9 bases and the J gene lost 5 bases, with 8 bases spanning the gap. The CDR3 DNA reads TGTGCCAGTACCGGGGAAAACATTCAGTACTTC. Its translation is CASTGENIQYF.

V usage is TRBV14 and J usage is TRBJ2-2, with a weak D call TRBD2 (6 bases). CDR1 and CDR2 from the germline V gene are SGHDN and FVKESK. The length of the CDR3 is 17 residues. V lost 2 bases and J 6 bases, leaving 19 bases between the germline ends. The CDR3 here is CASSQRGLGTPSGELFF. In DNA form, the CDR3 reads TGTGCCAGCAGCCAAAGGGGACTCGGGACGCCATCCGGGGAGCTGTTTTTT.

V gene TRBV5-4 combines with J gene TRBJ1-1, with a possible D match to TRBD1 (5 bases). Trimming stripped 4 bases from V and 0 bases from J, with 13 bases between. This CDR3 has 15 residues. Germline V gives CDR1 SGHNT, CDR2 YYREEE (reference sequence). This CDR3 is CASSPRDFVNTEAFF. The CDR3 coding sequence is TGTGCCAGCAGCCCCCGGGACTTTGTGAACACTGAAGCTTTCTTT.

J is TRBJ1-2 and V is TRBV5-4; 11 bases match TRBD1. V was clipped by 7 bases and J by 3 bases; unmatched bases: 8. CDR1 and CDR2 (germline): SGHNT, YYREEE (reference sequence). There are 15 residues in the CDR3. The DNA for the CDR3 is TGTGCCAGCGGATTGGACAGGGGGCTAGACTATGGCTACACCTTC. Encoded protein: CASGLDRGLDYGYTF.

The V gene is TRBV30, the J gene TRBJ2-2; 8 bases are shared with TRBD2. The CDR3 is made up of 14 amino acids. The trim removed 4 bases at V and 4 bases at J, leaving 5 bases unmatched. CDR1 and CDR2 from the germline V gene are GTSNPN and SVGIG (reference sequence). Written as DNA, the CDR3 is TGTGCCTGGAAACTAGCGGCAACCACCGGGGAGCTGTTTTTT. Translating it yields CAWKLAATTGELFF.

The chain has TRBV6-5 and TRBJ2-2; D call uncertain. Germline-derived CDR1 and CDR2 are MNHEY and SVGAGI. Between the trimmed V and J ends, which lost 7 bases and 2 bases, there was a span of 8 bases. The CDR3 consists of 13 residues. CDR3 coding DNA: TGTGCCAGCAACGCAGATAACACCGGGGAGCTGTTTTTT. Protein sequence: CASNADNTGELFF.

The V call is TRBV7-8, the J call TRBJ2-7; 7 positions agree with TRBD2. The CDR3 has 14 amino acids. Germline V CDR1 and CDR2: SGHVS, FQNEAQ. Trimming cost V 5 bases and J 4 bases; bases outside gene matches: 8. The CDR3 nucleotides read TGTGCCAGCAGCCCTGGATGGGGGGGATACGAGCAGTACTTC. The encoded protein is CASSPGWGGYEQYF.

This chain links TRBV4-3 with TRBJ1-2; 8 positions agree with TRBD1. This CDR3 comprises 15 residues. Germline CDR1 and CDR2: LGHNA and YSLEER. The J segment lost 5 bases and the V segment lost 0 bases, leaving 5 bases of the junction unmatched. CDR3 DNA: TGCGCCAGCAGCCAAGAATCCAGGGGGCTGTATGGCTACACCTTC. Residues: CASSQESRGLYGYTF.

The chain has TRBV10-3 and TRBJ2-7, with a weak D call TRBD1 (5 bases). In germline, CDR1 is ENHRY, CDR2 SYGVKD. The CDR3 is made up of 13 amino acids. V lost 2 bases and J lost 3, with 8 bases in between. The CDR3 DNA sequence: TGTGCCATCAGTGAGAGGGGCAGCTACGAGCAGTACTTC. As protein: CAISERGSYEQYF.

The rearrangement joins TRBV30 to TRBJ1-2; D gene uncertain. The V end lost 0 bases, the J end lost 3 bases, and 11 bases lay between the germline ends. The CDR3 loop spans 14 amino acids. CDR1 and CDR2 (germline): GTSNPN, SVGIG (reference sequence). CDR3 protein: CAWSVGWEYYGYTF. The CDR3 nucleotides read TGTGCCTGGAGTGTTGGTTGGGAGTACTATGGCTACACCTTC.

The V gene is TRBV27, the J gene TRBJ2-7; TRBD1 aligns across 8 bases. The CDR3 length is 17 residues. J gave up 3 bases and V 2 bases, and 12 bases lay outside the gene matches. Germline CDR1 is MNHEY and CDR2 is SMNVEV (reference sequence). The CDR3 bases are TGTGCCAGCAGTTTAAAAATCCGACAGGGGTTGGTCTACGAGCAGTACTTC. Its protein product is CASSLKIRQGLVYEQYF.

The V call is TRBV6-2 or TRBV6-3, the J call TRBJ1-1, with TRBD1 matching 7 bases. The germline V gene has CDR1 MNHEY and CDR2 SVGEGT. Trimming removed 6 bases from V and 0 bases from J; junction bases left unmatched: 7. This CDR3 contains 15 residues. CDR3 residues: CASSSIQGMNTEAFF. DNA for the CDR3: TGTGCCAGCAGCTCAATACAGGGGATGAACACTGAAGCTTTCTTT.